This T cell receptor beta chain was found in a study of blood T cell repertoires in COVID-19. This table comes from immunoSEQ multiplex PCR, and its TCRdb copy is limited to in-frame clones, with some not included. The top ten clones hold about 30% of a sample with fewer than 100,000 clones, 82% of them seen once. With V trimmed by 3 bases and J by 8 bases, 13 bases remained unmatched. CDR3 length: 18 amino acids. Germline CDR1 is MDHEN and CDR2 is SYDVKM. This clone was recorded a few times. The material sequenced was peripheral blood. This TCR came from a human donor in a cohort sampled during active COVID-19. The chain combines TRBV28 with TRBJ2-2; 12 bases are shared with TRBD1. The CDR3 protein is CASSLPPGQGARVGELFF. In nucleotides, the CDR3 is TGTGCCAGCAGTTTGCCCCCGGGACAGGGGGCGAGGGTAGGGGAGCTGTTTTTT.